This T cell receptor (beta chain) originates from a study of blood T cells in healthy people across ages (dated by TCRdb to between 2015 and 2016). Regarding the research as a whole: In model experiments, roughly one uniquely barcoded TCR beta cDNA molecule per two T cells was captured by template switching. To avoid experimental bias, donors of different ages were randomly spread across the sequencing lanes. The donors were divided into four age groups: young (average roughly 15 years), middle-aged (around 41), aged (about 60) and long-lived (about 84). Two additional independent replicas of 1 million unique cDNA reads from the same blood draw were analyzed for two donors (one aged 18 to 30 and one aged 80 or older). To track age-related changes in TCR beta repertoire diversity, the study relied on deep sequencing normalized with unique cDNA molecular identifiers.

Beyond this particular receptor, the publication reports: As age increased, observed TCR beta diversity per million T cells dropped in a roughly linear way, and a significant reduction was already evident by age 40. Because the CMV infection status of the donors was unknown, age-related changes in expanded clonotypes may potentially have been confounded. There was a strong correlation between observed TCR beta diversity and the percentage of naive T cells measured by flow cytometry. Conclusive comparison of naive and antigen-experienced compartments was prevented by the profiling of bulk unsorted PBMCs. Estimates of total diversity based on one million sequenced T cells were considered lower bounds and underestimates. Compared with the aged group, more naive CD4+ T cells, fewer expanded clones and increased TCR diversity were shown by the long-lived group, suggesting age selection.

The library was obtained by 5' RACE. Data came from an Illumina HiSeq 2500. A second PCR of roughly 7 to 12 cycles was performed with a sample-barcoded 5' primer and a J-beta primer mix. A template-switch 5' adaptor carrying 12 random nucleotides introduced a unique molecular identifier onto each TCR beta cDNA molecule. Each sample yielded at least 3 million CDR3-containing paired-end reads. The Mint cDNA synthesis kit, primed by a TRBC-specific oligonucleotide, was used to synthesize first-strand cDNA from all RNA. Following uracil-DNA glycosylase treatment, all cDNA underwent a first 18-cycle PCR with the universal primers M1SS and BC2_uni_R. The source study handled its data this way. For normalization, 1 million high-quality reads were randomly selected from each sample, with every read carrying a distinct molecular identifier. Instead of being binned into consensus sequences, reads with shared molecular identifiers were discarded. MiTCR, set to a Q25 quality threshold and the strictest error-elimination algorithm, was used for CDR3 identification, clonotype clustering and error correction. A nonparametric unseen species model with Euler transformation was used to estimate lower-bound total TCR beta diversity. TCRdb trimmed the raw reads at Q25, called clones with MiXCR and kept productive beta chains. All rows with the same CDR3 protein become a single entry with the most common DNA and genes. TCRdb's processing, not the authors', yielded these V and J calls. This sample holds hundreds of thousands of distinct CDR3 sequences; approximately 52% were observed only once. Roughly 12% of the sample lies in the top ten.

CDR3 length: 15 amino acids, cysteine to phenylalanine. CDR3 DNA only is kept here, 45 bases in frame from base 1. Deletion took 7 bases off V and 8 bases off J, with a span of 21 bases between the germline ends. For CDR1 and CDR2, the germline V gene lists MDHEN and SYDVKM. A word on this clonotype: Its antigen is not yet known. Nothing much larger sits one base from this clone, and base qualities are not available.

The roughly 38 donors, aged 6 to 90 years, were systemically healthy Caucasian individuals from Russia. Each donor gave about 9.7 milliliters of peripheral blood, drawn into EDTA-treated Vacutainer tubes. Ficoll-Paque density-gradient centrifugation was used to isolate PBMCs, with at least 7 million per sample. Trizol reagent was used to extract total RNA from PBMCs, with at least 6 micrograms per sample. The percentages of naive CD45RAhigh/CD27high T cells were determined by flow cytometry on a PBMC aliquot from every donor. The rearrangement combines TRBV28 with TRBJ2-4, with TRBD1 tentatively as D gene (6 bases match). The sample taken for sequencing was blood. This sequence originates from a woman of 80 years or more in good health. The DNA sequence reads TGTGCCAGCAATCCTACAGGGCCGGGGACGGACATTCAGTACTTC. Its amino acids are CASNPTGPGTDIQYF.